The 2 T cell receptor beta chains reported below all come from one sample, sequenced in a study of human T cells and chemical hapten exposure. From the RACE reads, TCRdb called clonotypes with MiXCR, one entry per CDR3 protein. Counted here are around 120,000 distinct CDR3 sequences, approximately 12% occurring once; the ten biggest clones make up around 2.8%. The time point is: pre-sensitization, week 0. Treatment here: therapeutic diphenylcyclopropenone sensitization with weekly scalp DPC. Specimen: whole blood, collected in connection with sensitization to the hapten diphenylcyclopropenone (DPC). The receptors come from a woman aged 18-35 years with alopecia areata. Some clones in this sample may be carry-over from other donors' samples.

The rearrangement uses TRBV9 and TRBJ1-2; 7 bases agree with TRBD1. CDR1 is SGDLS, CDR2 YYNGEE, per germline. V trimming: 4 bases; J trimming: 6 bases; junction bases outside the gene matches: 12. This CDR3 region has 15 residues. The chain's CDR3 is CASSPRDREPDGYTF. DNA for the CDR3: TGTGCCAGCAGCCCCCGTGACAGGGAACCAGATGGCTACACCTTC.

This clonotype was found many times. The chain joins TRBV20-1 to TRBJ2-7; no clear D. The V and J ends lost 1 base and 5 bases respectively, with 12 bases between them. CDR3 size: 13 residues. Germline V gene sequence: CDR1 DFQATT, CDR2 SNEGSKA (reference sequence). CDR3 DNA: TGCAGTGCTAGAGGAATTGTAGTGAACGAGCAGTACTTC. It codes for CSARGIVVNEQYF.